The clone carrying this TCR beta chain was found many times. The sample belongs to a study of T cells in Graves' hyperthyroidism and ophthalmopathy. Germline values: CDR1 MGHRA, CDR2 YSYEKL. The CDR3 extends over 16 amino acids. Deletions cut 3 bases from V and 0 bases from J, with 14 bases between. RNA transcripts served as the template for amplifying TCR beta CDR3 regions. HTBI primers were employed in a first-round RT-PCR of the TCR CDR3. TCRdb itself ran the multiplex PCR reads through MiXCR, one entry per CDR3 protein. The table has almost 600,000 distinct CDR3 sequences, about 45% seen once; the top ten hold more than 7.5%.

This chain uses TRBV4-1 with TRBJ1-2, with D maybe TRBD1 (6 bases). This receptor was obtained from a woman between 18 and 29 years old with Graves' hyperthyroidism. Sequences were obtained from peripheral blood or thyroid tissue (not recorded which). CDR3 sequence: CASSQDSSVANYGYTF. The CDR3 DNA reads TGCGCCAGCAGCCAGGACAGTTCAGTAGCTAACTATGGCTACACCTTC.